A single sample is the source of the 3 T cell receptor beta chains below, sequenced in a study of preoperative IRX-2 immunotherapy in early breast cancer. The assay was immunoSEQ multiplex PCR, and TCRdb's table has in-frame clones only and misses some. The table shows under 15,000 clones, with approximately 90% occurring only once. Treatment: preoperative locoregional IRX-2 cytokine immunotherapy. The sample was collected from a patient treated with IRX-2 immunotherapy. The receptors originated from a human donor with breast cancer.

The rearrangement joins TRBV19 to TRBJ1-4, with D tentatively TRBD1 (5 bases). CDR1 and CDR2 (germline): LNHDA, SQIVND (reference sequence). There are 13 residues in the CDR3. The germline V and J ends were trimmed by 10 bases and 3 bases, with 12 bases remaining between them. Here the CDR3 DNA reads TGTGCCACCTCAGGGACCCCTAATGAAAAACTGTTTTTT. Its translation is CATSGTPNEKLFF.

V gene TRBV30 combines with J gene TRBJ2-1, with 9 bases identical to TRBD1. This CDR3 is 14 amino acids long. Germline V gene data show CDR1 as GTSNPN and CDR2 as SVGIG (reference sequence). Germline trimming cut 1 base from V and 6 bases from J; bases unmatched to any gene: 4. In nucleotides, the CDR3 is TGTGCCTGGAGTGAGGGACAGGGCATCAATGAGCAGTTCTTC. This encodes CAWSEGQGINEQFF. Complete variable domain (other parts from reference TRBV30 and TRBJ2-1): SQTIHQWPATLVQPVGSPLSLECTVEGTSNPNLYWYRQAAGRGLQLLFYSVGIGQISSEVPQNLSASRPQDRQFILSSKKLLLSDSGFYLCAWSEGQGINEQFFGPGTRLTVL.

DNA of the CDR3: TGTGCCAGCAGTGGATCCAGGGTCCAGAACTATGGCTACACCTTC. Translation: CASSGSRVQNYGYTF. This chain uses TRBV2 with TRBJ1-2; D may be TRBD1 (5 bases). With 4 bases removed from V and 2 bases from J, the gap between germline ends came to 14 bases. Germline loops: CDR1 SNHLY, CDR2 FYNNEI. This CDR3 comprises 15 residues.